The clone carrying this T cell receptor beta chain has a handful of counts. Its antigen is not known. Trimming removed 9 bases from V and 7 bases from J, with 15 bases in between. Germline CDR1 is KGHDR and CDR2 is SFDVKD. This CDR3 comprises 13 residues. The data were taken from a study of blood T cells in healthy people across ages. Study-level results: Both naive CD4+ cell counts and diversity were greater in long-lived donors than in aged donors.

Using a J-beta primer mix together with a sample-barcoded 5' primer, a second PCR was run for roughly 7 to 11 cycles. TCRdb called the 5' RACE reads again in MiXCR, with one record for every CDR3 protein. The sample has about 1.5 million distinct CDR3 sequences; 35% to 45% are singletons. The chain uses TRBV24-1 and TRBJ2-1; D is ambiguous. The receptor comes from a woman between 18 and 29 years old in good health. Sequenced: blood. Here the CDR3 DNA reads TGTGCCACCGCCCCGGCAGCTAGGAATGAGCAGTTCTTC. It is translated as CATAPAARNEQFF.